This entry lists 8 T cell receptor beta chains sequenced from one sample in a study of graft-versus-host responses after intestinal transplantation. These receptors lack a known antigen. Assay: immunoSEQ multiplex PCR; the TCRdb copy retains only in-frame clones and omits some. In the table there are approximately 130,000 clones, roughly 92% of which are singletons. Specimen: unstimulated CD4+ T cells sorted from spleen or lymph node cells, collected before intestinal transplant. The receptors stem from a human donor who received an intestinal transplant.

The chain links TRBV5-6 to TRBJ1-5, with unresolved D. This CDR3 is built from 15 residues. Trimming pared 4 bases from V and 0 bases from J, leaving 11 bases between. Per the germline V gene, CDR1 is SGHDT and CDR2 is YYEEEE. The CDR3 nucleotides are TGTGCCAGCAGCAGGAGTTTATATAGCAATCAGCCCCAGCATTTT. As protein: CASSRSLYSNQPQHF.

This chain joins TRBV5-6 and TRBJ1-3; maybe TRBD1 (5 bases). Germline assignment: CDR1 SGHDT and CDR2 YYEEEE. Trimming left V 4 bases short and J 0 bases short, with 14 bases between. The CDR3 is made up of 16 amino acids. The DNA for the CDR3 is TGTGCCAGCAGCCCCCGGTGGAGGGGCTCTGGAAACACCATATATTTT. Its protein product is CASSPRWRGSGNTIYF.

The rearrangement uses TRBV15 and TRBJ2-2; D is ambiguous. With 1 base removed from V and 7 bases from J, the gap between germline ends came to 13 bases. This CDR3 comprises 15 residues. The V gene's germline CDR1 is LNHNV and CDR2 YYDKDF (reference sequence). The CDR3 is CATSRVGATGGELFF. The CDR3 coding sequence is TGTGCCACCAGCAGAGTCGGAGCGACCGGCGGGGAGCTGTTTTTT.

This clone came up once. The chain uses TRBV15 and TRBJ1-5; the D is unclear. V dropped 1 base and J dropped 3 bases, with 7 bases sitting between them. This CDR3 comprises 14 residues. CDR1 and CDR2 from the germline V gene are LNHNV and YYDKDF (reference sequence). In DNA form, the CDR3 reads TGTGCCACCAGCAGAGCTTTTTCCAATCAGCCCCAGCATTTT. It translates to CATSRAFSNQPQHF.

The V gene is TRBV10-3, the J gene TRBJ1-1; no definite D call. The germline V gene has CDR1 ENHRY and CDR2 SYGVKD. Deletions cut 8 bases from V and 0 bases from J, with 7 bases between. The CDR3 covers 12 residues. Here the CDR3 reads CAIAEMNTEAFF. CDR3 in DNA: TGTGCCATCGCCGAAATGAACACTGAAGCTTTCTTT.

The sample holds one count of this clone. This rearrangement joins TRBV19 to TRBJ1-2, with D possibly TRBD1 on 5 matching bases. V lost 4 bases to trimming and J lost 3 bases, with 15 bases between them. The CDR3 covers 15 residues. The V gene's germline CDR1 is LNHDA and CDR2 SQIVND (reference sequence). CDR3 sequence: CASSSHRRGDYGYTF. DNA of the CDR3: TGTGCCAGTAGTAGTCACAGGAGAGGGGACTATGGCTACACCTTC.

V and J are TRBV29-1 and TRBJ1-4; the match to TRBD1 covers 7 bases. Per the germline V gene, CDR1 is SQVTM and CDR2 is ANQGSEA. The CDR3 covers 13 residues. Trimming took 7 bases from V and 5 from J; bases not matched to a gene: 7. The CDR3: CSGRDSKNEKLFF. CDR3 nucleotide sequence: TGCAGCGGGAGGGACAGCAAGAATGAAAAACTGTTTTTT. Full variable domain (rest looked up from reference TRBV29-1 and TRBJ1-4): SAVISQKPSRDICQRGTSLTIQCQVDSQVTMMFWYRQQPGQSLTLIATANQGSEATYESGFVIDKFPISRPNLTFSTLTVSNMSPEDSSIYLCSGRDSKNEKLFFGSGTQLSVL.

The chain carries TRBV7-8 and TRBJ2-7; the match to TRBD2 covers 7 bases. In germline, CDR1 is SGHVS, CDR2 FQNEAQ. V trimming: 4 bases; J trimming: 3 bases; junction bases outside the gene matches: 15. This CDR3 is built from 17 residues. As DNA, the CDR3 is TGTGCCAGCAGCTCTCTGCCCCTCGCTAGCGGCAGCTACGAGCAGTACTTC. Translated, it gives CASSSLPLASGSYEQYF.